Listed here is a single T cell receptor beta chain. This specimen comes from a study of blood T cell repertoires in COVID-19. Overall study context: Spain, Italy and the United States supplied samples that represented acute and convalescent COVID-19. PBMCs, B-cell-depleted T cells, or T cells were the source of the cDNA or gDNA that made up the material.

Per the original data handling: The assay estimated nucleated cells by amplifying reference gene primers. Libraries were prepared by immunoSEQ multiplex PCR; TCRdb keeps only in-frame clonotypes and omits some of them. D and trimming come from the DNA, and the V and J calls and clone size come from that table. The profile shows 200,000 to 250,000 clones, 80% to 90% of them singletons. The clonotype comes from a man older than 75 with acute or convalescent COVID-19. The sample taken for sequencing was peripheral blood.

Here the CDR3 DNA reads TGTGCCAGCAGCGTAGGGGTACTAGCGGGAACAGAGACCCAGTACTTC. It specifies CASSVGVLAGTETQYF. J is TRBJ2-5 and V is TRBV9; TRBD2 agrees at 10 bases. Germline CDR1 is SGDLS and CDR2 is YYNGEE. The J segment lost 4 bases and the V segment lost 0 bases, leaving 6 bases of the junction unmatched. The length of the CDR3 is 16 residues.